The rows below give T cell receptor beta chains drawn from one sample of a study of cytomegalovirus exposure and HLA in healthy donors. Using immunoSEQ multiplex PCR, the repertoire was profiled, and TCRdb retains in-frame clones only, with some absent. Recorded here are around 150,000 clones; the top ten clones represent approximately 2.5%. The sequenced sample consisted of PBMCs. The source of these receptors is a man aged 35-49 years in good health and CMV-seronegative. CDR3s include the opening cysteine and the closing phenylalanine or tryptophan. The order of the fields is D gene, V gene, J gene, CDR3 DNA, CDR3 protein. D genes are given only for firm matches.

TRBD2,TRBV6-1,TRBJ2-2,TGTGCCAGCAGTGGCCCGACTAGCGGGGGGCCTCCCGGGGAGCTGTTTTTT,CASSGPTSGGPPGELFF
TRBD2,TRBV4-2,TRBJ2-3,TGTGCCAGCAGAGAACGGGGGGGCGGGGCAGATACGCAGTATTTT,CASRERGGGADTQYF
.,TRBV6-5,TRBJ1-2,TGTGCCAGCAGTTACCTATCCGGGACAAAGGATGGCTACACCTTC,CASSYLSGTKDGYTF
.,TRBV5-6,TRBJ2-7,TGTGCCAGCAGCCTCTTGACAAGTTCGGGGTTCGAGCAGTACTTC,CASSLLTSSGFEQYF
TRBD2,TRBV6-5,TRBJ2-3,TGTGCCAGCAGTTACTCCCTAGCGGGAGATACGCAGTATTTT,CASSYSLAGDTQYF
.,TRBV4-3,TRBJ1-2,TGCGCCAGCAGCCAAGATCTCGGGAAATTAGACTATGGCTACACCTTC,CASSQDLGKLDYGYTF
.,TRBV15,TRBJ2-1,TGTGCCACCAGCAGAGGAAACGTAGGGGCCCATGAGCAGTTCTTC,CATSRGNVGAHEQFF
TRBD1,TRBV2,TRBJ1-1,TGTGCCAGCAGTCAACAGGGGATGGCCACTGAAGCTTTCTTT,CASSQQGMATEAFF
.,TRBV6-1,TRBJ2-7,TGTGCCAGCAGTGAATTGGCGACACCAAACTACGAGCAGTACTTC,CASSELATPNYEQYF
.,TRBV7-2,TRBJ2-3,TGTGCCAGCAGCCCCCGCGGGCGGACAGATACGCAGTATTTT,CASSPRGRTDTQYF
TRBD1,TRBV5-1,TRBJ1-1,TGCGCCAGCAGCTACACCTCTAGACAGGGAAGCACTGAAGCTTTCTTT,CASSYTSRQGSTEAFF
.,TRBV5-1,TRBJ1-1,TGCGCCAGCAGCCCCGCCCTTACCACCGCTCGAGTCTTT,CASSPALTTARVF
.,TRBV5-1,TRBJ1-2,TGCGCCAGCAGCTTGGAGGGAGAACCGCAAGGCTACACCTTC,CASSLEGEPQGYTF
.,TRBV7-3,TRBJ2-1,TGTGCCAGCAGCTTAAAAGGACTATCCTACAATGAGCAGTTCTTC,CASSLKGLSYNEQFF
TRBD1,TRBV7-9,TRBJ1-1,TGTGCCAGCAGCCCTCTCCGAAACAGGGGGTCGGGCACTGAAGCTTTCTTT,CASSPLRNRGSGTEAFF
.,TRBV5-1,TRBJ1-2,TGCGCCAGCAGCTTGGCCTCTGGCACGCCTAGAGGCTACACCTTC,CASSLASGTPRGYTF
TRBD2,TRBV10-3,TRBJ2-3,TGTGCCGCAGGACTAGCGGGGGGATTAAACACAGATACGCAGTATTTT,CAAGLAGGLNTDTQYF
.,TRBV7-3,TRBJ1-2,TGTGCCAGCAGCCTGGCTCGGGACACCGGCTACACCTTC,CASSLARDTGYTF
TRBD2,TRBV7-3,TRBJ2-3,TGTGCCAGCAGCTCCCTAGCGGGGGCCAGCACAGATACGCAGTATTTT,CASSSLAGASTDTQYF
.,TRBV25-1,TRBJ2-3,TGTGCCAGCAGGAGACAGGGCACAGATACGCAGTATTTT,CASRRQGTDTQYF
TRBD1,TRBV2,TRBJ1-1,TGTGCCAGCAGAAGGGACAGGAACACTGAAGCTTTCTTT,CASRRDRNTEAFF
.,TRBV6-1,TRBJ2-5,TGTGCCAGCAGTGAGACGACCACGGGAGTGGAGACCCAGTACTTC,CASSETTTGVETQYF
.,TRBV5-1,TRBJ2-4,TGCGCCAGCAGCTCCAGATCGATTCAGTACTTC,CASSSRSIQYF
TRBD2,TRBV6-5,TRBJ2-3,TGTGCCAGCAGTGAACCCGCTAGCGGTACGCAGTATTTT,CASSEPASGTQYF
.,TRBV5-6,TRBJ1-3,TGTGCCAGCAGCTTTTTCGGTGGAAACACCATATATTTT,CASSFFGGNTIYF
.,TRBV19,TRBJ1-5,TGTGCCAGTAGTATAGAACAGGGCGGTCAGCCCCAGCATTTT,CASSIEQGGQPQHF
.,TRBV6-1,TRBJ2-5,TGTGCCAGCAGTGAAGCCCCCGGGGATGAAGAGACCCAGTACTTC,CASSEAPGDEETQYF